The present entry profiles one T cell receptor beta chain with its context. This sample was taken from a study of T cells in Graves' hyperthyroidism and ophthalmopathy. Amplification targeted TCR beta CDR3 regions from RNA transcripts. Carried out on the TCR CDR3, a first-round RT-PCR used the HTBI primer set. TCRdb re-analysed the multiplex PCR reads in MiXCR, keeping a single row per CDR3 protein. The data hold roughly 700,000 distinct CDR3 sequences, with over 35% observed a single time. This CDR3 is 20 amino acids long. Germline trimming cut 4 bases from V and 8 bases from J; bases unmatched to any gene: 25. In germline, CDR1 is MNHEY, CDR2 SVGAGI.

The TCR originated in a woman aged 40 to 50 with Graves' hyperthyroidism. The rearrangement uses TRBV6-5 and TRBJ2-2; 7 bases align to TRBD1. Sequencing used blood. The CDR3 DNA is TGTGCCAGCAGTTTAGAGGATCTCAGTCAGGGACCCCCAGGGGGTGGGGAGCTGTTTTTT. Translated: CASSLEDLSQGPPGGGELFF.